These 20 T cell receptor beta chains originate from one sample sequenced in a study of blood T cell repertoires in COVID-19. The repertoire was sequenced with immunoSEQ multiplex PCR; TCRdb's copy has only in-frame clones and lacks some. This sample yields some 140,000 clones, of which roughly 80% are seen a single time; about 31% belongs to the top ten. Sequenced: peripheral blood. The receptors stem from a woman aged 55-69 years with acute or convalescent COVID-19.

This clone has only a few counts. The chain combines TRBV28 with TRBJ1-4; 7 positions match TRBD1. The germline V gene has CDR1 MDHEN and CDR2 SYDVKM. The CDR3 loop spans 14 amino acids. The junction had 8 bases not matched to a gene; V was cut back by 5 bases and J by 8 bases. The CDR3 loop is CASSKGQRREKLFF. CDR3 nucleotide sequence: TGTGCCAGCAGTAAGGGACAGCGGAGGGAAAAACTGTTTTTT.

This chain's CDR3 is CASSIRDDRGLLGYTF. The CDR3 region has the DNA TGTGCCAGTAGTATAAGAGACGACAGGGGGCTCTTGGGCTACACCTTC. V gene TRBV19 combines with J gene TRBJ1-2, with 10 bases lining up with TRBD1. This CDR3 region has 16 residues. Germline CDR1 is LNHDA and CDR2 is SQIVND (reference sequence). Trimming took 2 bases from V and 8 from J; bases not matched to a gene: 11. Full variable domain (rest looked up from reference TRBV19 and TRBJ1-2): DGGITQSPKYLFRKEGQNVTLSCEQNLNHDAMYWYRQDPGQGLRLIYYSQIVNDFQKGDIAEGYSVSREKKESFPLTVTSAQKNPTAFYLCASSIRDDRGLLGYTFGSGTRLTVV.

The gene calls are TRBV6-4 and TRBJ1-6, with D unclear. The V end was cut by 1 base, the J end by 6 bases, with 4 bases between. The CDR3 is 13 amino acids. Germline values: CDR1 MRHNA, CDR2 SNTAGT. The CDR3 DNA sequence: TGTGCCAGCAGTGACTGGAGTAATTCACCCCTCCACTTT. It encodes CASSDWSNSPLHF.

This CDR3 reads CASSFGGIKQPQHF. The DNA of the CDR3 is TGTGCCAGCAGTTTCGGAGGGATAAAGCAGCCCCAGCATTTT. This chain links TRBV28 with TRBJ1-5; no clear D gene. Trimming pared 3 bases from V and 7 bases from J, leaving 13 bases between. This CDR3 comprises 14 residues. Germline V gives CDR1 MDHEN, CDR2 SYDVKM.

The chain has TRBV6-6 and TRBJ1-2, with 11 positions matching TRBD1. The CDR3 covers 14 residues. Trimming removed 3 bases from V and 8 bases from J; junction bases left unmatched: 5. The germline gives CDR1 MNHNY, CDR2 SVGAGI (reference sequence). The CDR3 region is CASSYADRGQGYTF. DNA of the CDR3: TGTGCCAGCAGTTATGCGGACAGGGGGCAAGGCTACACCTTC.

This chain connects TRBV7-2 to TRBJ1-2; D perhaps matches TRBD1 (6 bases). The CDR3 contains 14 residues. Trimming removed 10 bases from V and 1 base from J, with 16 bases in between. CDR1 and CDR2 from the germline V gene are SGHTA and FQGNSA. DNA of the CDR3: TGTGCCATTACTCAAGGGGGTATTAACTATGGCTACACCTTC. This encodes CAITQGGINYGYTF.

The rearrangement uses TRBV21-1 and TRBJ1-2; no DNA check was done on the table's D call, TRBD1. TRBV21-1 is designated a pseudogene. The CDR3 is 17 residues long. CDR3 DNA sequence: TGTGCCAGCAGCAAAGCTGTTCGGTCAGGCCCGAACTATGGCTACACCTTC. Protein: CASSKAVRSGPNYGYTF.

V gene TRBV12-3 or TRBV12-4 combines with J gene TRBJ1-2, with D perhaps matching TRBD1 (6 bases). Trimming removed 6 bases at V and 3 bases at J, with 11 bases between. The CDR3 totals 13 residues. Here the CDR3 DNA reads TGTGCCAGCAGGGGGGCGGGGGACTATGGCTACACCTTC. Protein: CASRGAGDYGYTF.

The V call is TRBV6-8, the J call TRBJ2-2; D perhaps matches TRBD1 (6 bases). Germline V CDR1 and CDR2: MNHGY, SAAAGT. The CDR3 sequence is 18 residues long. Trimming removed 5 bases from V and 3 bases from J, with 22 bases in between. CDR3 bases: TGTGCCAGCAGTGATCCGGGACATTCGAAGAAGGACACCGGGGAGCTGTTTTTT. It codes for CASSDPGHSKKDTGELFF.

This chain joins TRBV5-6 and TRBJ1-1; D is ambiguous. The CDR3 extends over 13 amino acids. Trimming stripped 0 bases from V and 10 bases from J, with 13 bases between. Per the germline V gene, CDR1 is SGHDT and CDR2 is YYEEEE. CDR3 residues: CASSLVAGNVAFF. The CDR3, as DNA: TGTGCCAGCAGCTTGGTCGCGGGGAATGTAGCTTTCTTT.

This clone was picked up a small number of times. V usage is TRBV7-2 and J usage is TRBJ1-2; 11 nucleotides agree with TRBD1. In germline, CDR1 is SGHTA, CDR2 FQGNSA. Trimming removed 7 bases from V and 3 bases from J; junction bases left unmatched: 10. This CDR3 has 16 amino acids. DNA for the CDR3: TGTGCCAGCATTCCCAAAGGGGACAGGGGGTACTATGGCTACACCTTC. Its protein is CASIPKGDRGYYGYTF.

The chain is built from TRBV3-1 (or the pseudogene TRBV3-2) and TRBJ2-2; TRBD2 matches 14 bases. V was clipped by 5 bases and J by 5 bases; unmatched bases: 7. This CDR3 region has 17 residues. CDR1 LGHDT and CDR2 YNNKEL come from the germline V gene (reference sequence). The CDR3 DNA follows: TGTGCCAGCAGCACCGGGGGACTAGCGGGGGTTACCGGGGAGCTGTTTTTT. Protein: CASSTGGLAGVTGELFF.

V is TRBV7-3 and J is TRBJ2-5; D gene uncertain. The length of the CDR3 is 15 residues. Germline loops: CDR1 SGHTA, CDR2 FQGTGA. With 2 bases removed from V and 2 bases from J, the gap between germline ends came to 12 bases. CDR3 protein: CASSLYGSVQETQYF. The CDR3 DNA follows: TGTGCCAGCAGCTTATACGGAAGCGTACAAGAGACCCAGTACTTC. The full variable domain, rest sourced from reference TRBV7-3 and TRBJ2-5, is GAGVSQTPSNKVTEKGKYVELRCDPISGHTALYWYRQSLGQGPEFLIYFQGTGAADDSGLPNDRFFAVRPEGSVSTLKIQRTERGDSAVYLCASSLYGSVQETQYFGPGTRLLVL.

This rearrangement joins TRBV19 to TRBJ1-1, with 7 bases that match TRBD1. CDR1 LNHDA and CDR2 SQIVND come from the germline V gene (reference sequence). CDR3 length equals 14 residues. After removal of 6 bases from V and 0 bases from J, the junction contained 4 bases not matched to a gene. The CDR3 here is CASRGDSLNTEAFF. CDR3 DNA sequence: TGTGCCAGTAGAGGGGACAGCCTGAACACTGAAGCTTTCTTT.

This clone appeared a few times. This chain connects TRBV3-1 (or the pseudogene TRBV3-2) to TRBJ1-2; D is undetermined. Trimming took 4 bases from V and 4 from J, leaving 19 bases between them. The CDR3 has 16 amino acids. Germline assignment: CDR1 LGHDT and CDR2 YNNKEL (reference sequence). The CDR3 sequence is CASSPPTRARGYGYTF. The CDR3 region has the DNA TGTGCCAGCAGCCCACCTACGAGAGCTCGAGGCTATGGCTACACCTTC.

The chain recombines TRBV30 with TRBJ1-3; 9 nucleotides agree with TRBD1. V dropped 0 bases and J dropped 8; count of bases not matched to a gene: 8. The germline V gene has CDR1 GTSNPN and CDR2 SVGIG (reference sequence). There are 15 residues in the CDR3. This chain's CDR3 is CAWSVRGQGTDTIYF. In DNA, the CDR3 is TGTGCCTGGAGTGTAAGGGGACAGGGCACGGACACCATATATTTT.

The CDR3 DNA is TGTGCCAGTGGGACAGGGGGTAACACTGAAGCTTTCTTT. This sequence encodes CASGTGGNTEAFF. The genes are TRBV7-3 and TRBJ1-1, with 11 nucleotides matching TRBD1. CDR1 is SGHTA, CDR2 FQGTGA, per germline. With V trimmed by 9 bases and J by 2 bases, 2 bases remained unmatched. This CDR3 spans 13 amino acids.

CDR3 loop: CASSFGGPFYNEQFF. In nucleotides, the CDR3 is TGTGCCAGCAGCTTCGGAGGGCCCTTCTACAATGAGCAGTTCTTC. V and J are TRBV7-9 and TRBJ2-1; perhaps TRBD2 as D (6 bases). Trimming cost V 3 bases and J 3 bases, with 12 bases left between them. Germline V CDR1 and CDR2: SEHNR, FQNEAQ (reference sequence). CDR3 length: 15 amino acids. Together with reference TRBV7-9 and TRBJ2-1, the CDR3 gives the full variable domain: DTGVSQNPRHKITKRGQNVTFRCDPISEHNRLYWYRQTLGQGPEFLTYFQNEAQLEKSRLLSDRFSAERPKGSFSTLEIQRTEQGDSAMYLCASSFGGPFYNEQFFGPGTRLTVL.

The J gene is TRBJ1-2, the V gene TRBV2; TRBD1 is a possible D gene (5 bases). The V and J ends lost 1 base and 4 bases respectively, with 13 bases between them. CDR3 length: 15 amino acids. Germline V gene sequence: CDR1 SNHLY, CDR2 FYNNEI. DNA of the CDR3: TGTGCCAGCAGTGAAGGCGGGGTCAGGGCCTATGGCTACACCTTC. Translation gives CASSEGGVRAYGYTF.

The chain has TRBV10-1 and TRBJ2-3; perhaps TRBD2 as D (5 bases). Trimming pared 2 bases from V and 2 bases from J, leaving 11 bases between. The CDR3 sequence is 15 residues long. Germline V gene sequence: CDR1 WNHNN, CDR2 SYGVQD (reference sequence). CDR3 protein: CASSEVRADTDTQYF. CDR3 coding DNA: TGCGCCAGCAGTGAGGTTCGAGCGGACACAGATACGCAGTATTTT.